This is a list of T cell receptor beta chains from one sample in a study of identical twins. TCRdb fed the 5' RACE reads into MiXCR, producing one record per CDR3 protein. The sample carries about 460,000 distinct CDR3 sequences, around 14% recorded once. This sample also appeared in a second study, on yellow fever vaccine responses in identical twins.

The material sequenced was CD4+ T cells sorted from blood. These receptors all come from a woman aged 18 to 35 in good health. The conserved cysteine and the conserved F or W are not part of the CDR3 here. Clone size appears in some rows only: once, few, many, or a class for an expanded clone.

V	size	J	CDR3
TRBV12-3/TRBV12-4	-	TRBJ2-2	ATRPWAGELF
TRBV4-3	-	TRBJ2-7	ASSQGQGGNEQY
TRBV20-1	-	TRBJ2-7	SARLPGGASEQY
TRBV6-5	-	TRBJ1-2	ASSYFGDRAGYT
TRBV4-2	few	TRBJ2-1	ASSLGLAGAGSYNEQF
TRBV5-1	few	TRBJ1-2	ASSPRRGQEKSNYGYT
TRBV27	few	TRBJ2-7	ASRPGTDLSSYEQY
TRBV28	-	TRBJ2-3	ASSLTPSGGAGGQGPDTQY
TRBV20-1	few	TRBJ2-3	SASPLAGPPSTDTQY
TRBV2	few	TRBJ2-2	ASGVGGTGELF
TRBV25-1	many	TRBJ2-5	ASSDGVALTGETQY
TRBV3-1	-	TRBJ2-1	ASSQDLRGAGNEQF
TRBV28	few	TRBJ2-2	ASSLLWGQANTGELF
TRBV7-9	-	TRBJ2-1	ASSFGSGLAEQF
TRBV6-6	-	TRBJ2-4	AIDHNGQGIQY
TRBV7-2	-	TRBJ2-7	ASSLGVGAPYEQY
TRBV6-1	many	TRBJ2-7	ASSEIEQY
TRBV29-1	many	TRBJ2-5	SAGGETQY
TRBV29-1	few	TRBJ2-7	SVALLAGSYEQY
TRBV7-2	few	TRBJ2-7	ASSPTRVNYEQY